The 17 T cell receptor beta chains reported below all come from one sample, sequenced in a study of graft-versus-host responses after intestinal transplantation. Produced via immunoSEQ multiplex PCR; TCRdb's table is partial and in-frame only. Of about 100,000 clones in the sample, about nine tenths were seen once. Their antigen targets remain unknown. The material was unstimulated CD4+ T cells sorted from spleen or lymph node cells, obtained before transplant. The receptors originated from a human donor who was the organ donor for an intestinal transplant.

V usage is TRBV7-9 and J usage is TRBJ1-4; 7 nucleotides agree with TRBD1. Trimming cost V 1 base and J 7 bases; bases outside gene matches: 0. There are 13 residues in the CDR3. Germline CDR1 and CDR2: SEHNR and FQNEAQ (reference sequence). CDR3 bases: TGTGCCAGCAGCTTAGACAGGGGTGAAAAACTGTTTTTT. It codes for CASSLDRGEKLFF. Full variable domain (outside the CDR3, taken from reference TRBV7-9 and TRBJ1-4): DTGVSQNPRHKITKRGQNVTFRCDPISEHNRLYWYRQTLGQGPEFLTYFQNEAQLEKSRLLSDRFSAERPKGSFSTLEIQRTEQGDSAMYLCASSLDRGEKLFFGSGTQLSVL.

In this sample, this clone turned up a few times. This chain uses TRBV5-1 with TRBJ1-4; the match to TRBD1 covers 7 bases. Germline V gene data show CDR1 as SGHRS and CDR2 as YFSETQ. The CDR3 sequence is 16 residues long. The V and J ends lost 6 bases and 5 bases, in that order; junction bases with no gene match: 13. CDR3 protein: CASINPPRQGNEKLFF. CDR3 nucleotide sequence: TGCGCCAGCATAAACCCCCCCCGACAGGGAAATGAAAAACTGTTTTTT.

The genes are TRBV27 and TRBJ2-3; 8 nucleotides agree with TRBD2. Unmatched junction bases numbered 2, after V lost 0 bases and J lost 9 bases. This CDR3 has 13 amino acids. Germline lookup yields CDR1 MNHEY and CDR2 SMNVEV (reference sequence). The CDR3 is CASSLSVAGTQYF. The CDR3 region has the DNA TGTGCCAGCAGTTTATCCGTAGCGGGAACGCAGTATTTT.

The rearrangement links TRBV7-2 to TRBJ2-7, with 8 bases lining up with TRBD2. V was pared by 3 bases and J by 3 bases, with 10 bases of the junction left unmatched. In germline, CDR1 is SGHTA, CDR2 FQGNSA. The CDR3 spans 16 residues. The CDR3 DNA sequence: TGTGCCAGCAGCTTCCGGCTCGGGGGGGCCGTCTACGAGCAGTACTTC. This gives the protein CASSFRLGGAVYEQYF.

With regard to this clone: At one end the junction does not follow the germline gene, possibly because of a read error. The chain combines TRBV7-7 with TRBJ2-5; possible D gene TRBD1, 6 bases. This CDR3 contains 13 residues. Germline V CDR1 and CDR2: SSHAT, FNYEAQ (reference sequence). The CDR3 is CASSTGQQETQYF. The CDR3, as DNA: TGTGCTAGCAGCACCGGACAGCAAGAGACCCAGTACTTC.

The table lists this clone with a count of one. The V gene is TRBV4-1, the J gene TRBJ2-5, with 8 bases that match TRBD2. CDR1 is MGHRA and CDR2 is YSYEKL in the germline V gene. This CDR3 region has 17 residues. After removal of 0 bases from V and 1 base from J, the junction contained 7 bases not matched to a gene. The DNA for the CDR3 is TGCGCCAGCAGCCAAGATCTCCCGGGACTAGTCCAAGAGACCCAGTACTTC. It specifies CASSQDLPGLVQETQYF.

This chain joins TRBV29-1 and TRBJ1-4; D perhaps matches TRBD1 (5 bases). V dropped 8 bases and J dropped 7 bases, with 20 bases sitting between them. CDR3 length: 14 residues. The germline gives CDR1 SQVTM, CDR2 ANQGSEA. Here the CDR3 reads CSTYERSGGEKLFF. The CDR3 region has the DNA TGCAGCACCTACGAAAGGTCTGGGGGTGAAAAACTGTTTTTT. The complete variable domain, with remaining parts taken from reference TRBV29-1 and TRBJ1-4, reads SAVISQKPSRDICQRGTSLTIQCQVDSQVTMMFWYRQQPGQSLTLIATANQGSEATYESGFVIDKFPISRPNLTFSTLTVSNMSPEDSSIYLCSTYERSGGEKLFFGSGTQLSVL.

This sequence joins TRBV6-5 and TRBJ1-1; the D is unclear. V dropped 7 bases and J dropped 1 base, with 10 bases sitting between them. Germline CDR1 is MNHEY and CDR2 is SVGAGI. The CDR3 length is 13 residues. CDR3 in amino acids: CASTPFGNTEAFF. CDR3 nucleotide sequence: TGTGCCAGCACCCCATTCGGGAACACTGAAGCTTTCTTT.

The chain is built from TRBV19 and TRBJ2-6; D uncertain. Looked up from germline, CDR1 is LNHDA and CDR2 is SQIVND (reference sequence). With 5 bases removed from V and 0 bases from J, the gap between germline ends came to 8 bases. The CDR3 consists of 15 residues. The CDR3 sequence: CASSLTGSGANVLTF. For the CDR3, the DNA is TGTGCCAGTAGTCTCACGGGCTCTGGGGCCAACGTCCTGACTTTC.

V usage is TRBV28 and J usage is TRBJ2-1, with 11 nucleotides matching TRBD1. Looked up from germline, CDR1 is MDHEN and CDR2 is SYDVKM. V lost 6 bases and J lost 4; bases outside the gene matches: 11. The CDR3 runs to 17 residues. CDR3 coding DNA: TGTGCCAGCAGACCTCGGACAGGGGGCAGTAAGTACAATGAGCAGTTCTTC. The encoded protein is CASRPRTGGSKYNEQFF.

The chain employs TRBV15 and TRBJ1-1; D is uncertain. This CDR3 is 13 amino acids long. Germline lookup yields CDR1 LNHNV and CDR2 YYDKDF (reference sequence). V was clipped by 1 base and J by 5 bases, with 8 bases between them. This CDR3 reads CATSRGGGTEAFF. The CDR3 region has the DNA TGTGCCACCAGCAGAGGGGGAGGGACTGAAGCTTTCTTT.

This chain connects TRBV5-1 to TRBJ2-1, with 8 positions matching TRBD1. Germline values: CDR1 SGHRS, CDR2 YFSETQ. Losses at the gene ends were 0 bases for V and 8 bases for J; bases not matched to a gene: 10. The CDR3 loop spans 16 amino acids. The CDR3 DNA is TGCGCCAGCAGCTTGGCATTAGGGCAGGGGGCCGATGAGCAGTTCTTC. Translating it yields CASSLALGQGADEQFF.

The rearrangement joins TRBV6-6 to TRBJ2-3, with D possibly TRBD2 on 6 matching bases. Germline V CDR1 and CDR2: MNHNY, SVGAGI (reference sequence). The CDR3 contains 14 residues. V was shortened by 8 bases and J by 6 bases, with 18 bases between the two germline ends. The CDR3 region is CASGGVTSLDTQYF. The CDR3 DNA sequence: TGTGCCAGCGGAGGGGTGACTAGTTTGGATACGCAGTATTTT.

The chain links TRBV23-1 to TRBJ1-5; 8 bases are shared with TRBD1. TRBV23-1 is filed as an ORF, its function uncertain. J gave up 1 base and V 3 bases, and 2 bases lay outside the gene matches. The CDR3 has 15 amino acids. CDR3 nucleotide sequence: TGCGCCAGCAGTCAGGACAGGGAAAGCAATCAGCCCCAGCATTTT. It is translated as CASSQDRESNQPQHF.

The chain carries TRBV5-1 and TRBJ2-4; maybe TRBD2 (5 bases). Germline CDR1 SGHRS, CDR2 YFSETQ. Trimming took off 4 bases at V and 1 base at J, with 9 bases between the two ends. The CDR3 is 14 amino acids. CDR3 sequence reads: CASSLGVAKNIQYF. Here the CDR3 DNA reads TGCGCCAGCAGCCTCGGGGTGGCCAAAAACATTCAGTACTTC. Looking up the rest from reference TRBV5-1 and TRBJ2-4 gives the full variable domain: KAGVTQTPRYLIKTRGQQVTLSCSPISGHRSVSWYQQTPGQGLQFLFEYFSETQRNKGNFPGRFSGRQFSNSRSEMNVSTLELGDSALYLCASSLGVAKNIQYFGAGTRLSVL.

This chain connects TRBV6-4 to TRBJ2-3, with D perhaps TRBD2 (5 bases). The CDR3 runs 15 residues. CDR1 and CDR2 (germline): MRHNA, SNTAGT. Trimming took 2 bases from V and 8 from J, leaving 17 bases between them. The chain's CDR3 is CASSDNHLVRGTQYF. In DNA form, the CDR3 reads TGTGCCAGCAGTGACAATCACCTAGTCCGGGGTACGCAGTATTTT.

The chain has TRBV5-4 and TRBJ2-5; D unclear. The V gene's germline CDR1 is SGHNT and CDR2 YYREEE (reference sequence). There are 13 residues in the CDR3. V lost 4 bases and J 2 bases, leaving 9 bases between the germline ends. In DNA, the CDR3 is TGTGCCAGCAGCCCCGTAACGCAAGAGACCCAGTACTTC. It specifies CASSPVTQETQYF.